This TCR beta chain was sequenced for a study of shared clonotypes between healthy human individuals. Study observations and caveats: Among non-shared clonotypes, generation probabilities were lower than among those shared by all four donors.

In the naive CD8 group, cells lacked CD45RO and were positively selected for CCR7, so terminally differentiated effector memory CD45RA+ cells were left out. For this clone: Its antigen is not known.

Sequencing used immunoSEQ multiplex PCR; TCRdb keeps in-frame clones, though not all of them. The sample lists about 580,000 clones, roughly 98% seen once, with 0.3% in the top ten. Material for sequencing was naive CD8+ T cells sorted from blood. The TCR sequence derives from a man aged 25 to 40 in good health.

The chain's CDR3 is CASSLSWGGAQPQHF. The DNA of the CDR3 is TGTGCCAGCAGTTTATCGTGGGGAGGGGCACAGCCCCAGCATTTT. The rearrangement uses TRBV27 and TRBJ1-5; tentatively, D is TRBD1 (5 bases). The V end lost 0 bases, the J end lost 7 bases, and 13 bases lay between the germline ends. The CDR3 consists of 15 residues. CDR1 MNHEY and CDR2 SMNVEV come from the germline V gene (reference sequence).